This entry concerns a single TCR beta chain. Many counts were recorded for this clonotype. Its antigen is currently not known. The sample holds no much larger clone one base away, and base qualities are not on file. The source of the sample is a study of T-cell reconstitution after alpha-beta-depleted transplantation in children (dated by TCRdb to 2016 to 2018). Broadly, across the study: The study quantitatively tracked T-cell immune reconstitution after TCRalphabeta/CD19-depleted allogeneic hematopoietic cell transplantation in children using TCR repertoire profiling.

The receptor library was made with PCR. The sequencing machine was an Illumina HiSeq 2500. Molecular barcoding was employed in the preparation of TCR libraries, with unique molecular identifiers being used to normalize TCRbeta repertoire quantification. In TCRdb, the public reads were trimmed at Q25 with fastp and aligned with MiXCR, with productive beta chains retained. Each CDR3 protein appears once, grouped with its most common genes and DNA. The sample table holds tens of thousands of distinct CDR3 sequences, of which roughly a tenth were seen once. The ten largest clones represent 20% to 30% of the sample. A distance of 10 bases separates the germline ends of V and J, which lose 7 bases and 0 bases respectively. Inclusive of the bounding cysteine and phenylalanine, the CDR3 is 13 residues long. Only the CDR3 region is kept as DNA, spanning 39 bases read in frame from base 1. CDR1 is given as DFQATT and CDR2 as SNEGSKA, both from the germline V gene (reference sequence).

The sequence links TRBV20-1 to TRBJ2-1, with the identity of the D gene unclear. This TCR was recovered from a human donor who donated a stem cell graft to a child with chronic granulomatous disease. This specimen consisted of PBMCs from the stem cell graft donor, obtained from the stem cell graft. The CDR3 region reads CSVRPSSYNEQFF. The nucleotide sequence is TGCAGTGTCAGACCGAGCTCCTACAATGAGCAGTTCTTC.